This T cell receptor (beta chain) was sequenced for a study of human T cells and chemical hapten exposure (dated by TCRdb to the early 2020s). With regard to the full study: For sensitization, 2% DPC in acetone was applied to a 2 cm by 2 cm area of upper inner arm skin. Blood samples were taken from patients before sensitization (week 0) and then at 2, 6 and about 24 weeks after DPC sensitization. Weekly therapeutic DPC doses were additionally applied to the scalp of patients throughout the roughly 23-week study period. Patch testing on the upper back used Finn chambers containing 0.01% DPC, with scoring done after 6 days according to International Contact Dermatitis Research Group standards. In alopecia patients, the study followed how the peripheral blood TCR repertoire changed in vivo over primary and secondary sensitization to diphenylcyclopropenone (DPC), a hapten. The patient cohort, mostly female, included alopecia areata with under or over 50% scalp involvement, alopecia totalis and alopecia universalis. Blood for TCR sequencing was provided by twenty-nine alopecia patients at one to four time points (pre-sensitization, 2, 6 and 24 weeks). Libraries were pooled for sequencing, and per-sample TCR yields varied mainly because of small differences in library volumes within the pool.

Findings and caveats that apply to the study as a whole: Patch test score correlated positively with the number of PT1 expanded TCRs, reaching significance at thresholds 8, 16 and 32 but not at 4. Significantly more large CDR3 similarity clusters were formed by expanded TCRs than by pre-sensitization or healthy control sets, consistent with antigen-driven responses. Repeated subsampling changed both the strength of the expansion versus patch-test correlation and the threshold at which that correlation became significant. DPC sensitization did not change the number of TCRs with a frequency above 1 in 1000, and there was no evidence of changes in global repertoire structure. Alopecia, a presumed autoimmune disease, was present in all patients, so the immune response of the patients might differ from that of healthy individuals.

Library preparation employed RACE. Instrument used: NextSeq 500. Library preparation attached unique molecular identifiers to individual cDNA molecules for quantitative, reproducible TCR counting. Both TCR alpha and TCR beta chains were sequenced from each blood RNA sample. The paper's data handling went like this. A median of around 100,000 TCRs per sample was observed, with a range of about 23,224 to 700,000. V, J and CDR3 annotation of the TCR reads was performed with the Decombinator software suite. Every sample was subsampled to the same number of TCRs (28,000) for the PS versus PT1 abundance plots. TCRs were defined as expanded if absent before sensitization and observed at least eight times at the 2-week time point. Through fastp at Q25 and MiXCR, TCRdb rebuilt clones from the public reads, retaining in-frame beta chains. Every entry covers one CDR3 protein and lists the most common genes and DNA from its rows. TCRdb's processing, not the authors', yielded these V and J calls. The sample yields about 71,000 distinct CDR3 sequences; 8.5% to 14% were counted once. The ten largest clones represent roughly 1.4% of the sample.

The time point label of this sample denotes: patch test 3, about 24 weeks after DPC sensitization. The treatment or condition label on this specimen signifies: therapeutic diphenylcyclopropenone sensitization with weekly scalp DPC. Blood at each patch-test visit was drawn before the patch test was applied. Patients were eligible if aged 18 to 70, diagnosed with alopecia and judged suitable for DPC therapy, and pregnant patients were excluded. Total RNA was extracted from unfractionated whole blood that had been collected in Tempus Blood RNA tubes. This clonotype was observed a handful of times. The antigen it recognizes is unknown. Qualities for individual bases were not recorded, and no much larger clone is one base off. CDR1 and CDR2 were assigned from the germline V gene (reference sequence) as LGHDT and YNNKEL. At the junction V is shortened by 1 base and J by 3 bases, with 9 bases in between. From the cysteine up to the phenylalanine, the CDR3 has a length of 14 residues. Only the CDR3 DNA stays, 42 bases, in frame from base 1.

The sequence links TRBV3-1 to TRBJ1-1, with the identity of the D gene unclear. This sequence originates from a woman aged 45 to 65 with alopecia areata. Some clones in this sample may be carry-over from other donors' samples. The input for sequencing was whole blood, taken in connection with sensitization to the hapten diphenylcyclopropenone (DPC). The CDR3 is CASSQGPDYTEAFF. The DNA sequence is given as TGTGCCAGCAGCCAAGGACCAGATTACACTGAAGCTTTCTTT.